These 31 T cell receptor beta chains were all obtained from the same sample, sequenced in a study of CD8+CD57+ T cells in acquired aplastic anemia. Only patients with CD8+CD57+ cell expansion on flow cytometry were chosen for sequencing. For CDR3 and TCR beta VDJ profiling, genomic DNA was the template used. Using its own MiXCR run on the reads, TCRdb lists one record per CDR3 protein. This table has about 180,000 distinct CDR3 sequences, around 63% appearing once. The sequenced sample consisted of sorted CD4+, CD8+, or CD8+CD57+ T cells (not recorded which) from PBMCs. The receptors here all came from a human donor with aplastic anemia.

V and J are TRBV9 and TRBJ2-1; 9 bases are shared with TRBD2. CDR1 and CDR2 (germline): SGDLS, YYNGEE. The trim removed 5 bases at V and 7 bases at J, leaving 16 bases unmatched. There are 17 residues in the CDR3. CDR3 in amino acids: CASRGGGAGGQTNEQFF. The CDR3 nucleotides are TGTGCCAGCAGGGGAGGGGGGGCGGGGGGGCAGACGAATGAGCAGTTCTTC.

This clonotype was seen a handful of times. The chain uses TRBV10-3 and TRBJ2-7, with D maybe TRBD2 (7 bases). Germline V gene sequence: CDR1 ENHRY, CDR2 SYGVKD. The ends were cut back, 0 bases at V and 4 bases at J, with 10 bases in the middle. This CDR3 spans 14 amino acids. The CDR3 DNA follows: TGTGCCATCAGTGAGTCAGAGGGGGGGTACGAGCAGTACTTC. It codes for CAISESEGGYEQYF.

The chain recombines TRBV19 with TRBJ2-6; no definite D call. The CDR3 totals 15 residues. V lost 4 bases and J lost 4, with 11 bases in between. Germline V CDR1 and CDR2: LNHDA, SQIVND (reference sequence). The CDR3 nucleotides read TGTGCCAGTAGTAAGGACGTCTCCGGGGCCAACGTCCTGACTTTC. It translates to CASSKDVSGANVLTF.

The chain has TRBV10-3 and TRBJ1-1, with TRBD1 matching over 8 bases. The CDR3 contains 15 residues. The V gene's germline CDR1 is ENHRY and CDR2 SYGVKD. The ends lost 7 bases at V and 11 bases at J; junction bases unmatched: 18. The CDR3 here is CAITTTGAINTGAFF. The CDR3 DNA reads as TGTGCCATCACCACGACAGGGGCGATCAACACTGGGGCTTTCTTT.

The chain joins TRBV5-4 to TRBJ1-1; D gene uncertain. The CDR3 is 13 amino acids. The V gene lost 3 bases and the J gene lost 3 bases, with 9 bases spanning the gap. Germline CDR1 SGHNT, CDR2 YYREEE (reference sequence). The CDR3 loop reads CASSWGTHTEAFF. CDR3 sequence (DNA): TGTGCCAGCAGCTGGGGAACGCACACTGAAGCTTTCTTT.

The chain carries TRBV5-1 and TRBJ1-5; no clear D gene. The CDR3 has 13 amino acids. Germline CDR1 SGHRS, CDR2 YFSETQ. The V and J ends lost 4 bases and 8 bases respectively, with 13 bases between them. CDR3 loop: CASSVSGSEPQHF. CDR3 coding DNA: TGCGCCAGCAGCGTCTCGGGTTCTGAGCCCCAGCATTTT.

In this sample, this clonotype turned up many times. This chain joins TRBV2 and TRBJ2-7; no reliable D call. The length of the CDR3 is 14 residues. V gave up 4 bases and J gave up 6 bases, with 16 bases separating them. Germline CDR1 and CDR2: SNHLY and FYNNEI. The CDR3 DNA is TGTGCCAGCAGTGGGGCACAGTCAGGTTCCGAGCAGTACTTC. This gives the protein CASSGAQSGSEQYF.

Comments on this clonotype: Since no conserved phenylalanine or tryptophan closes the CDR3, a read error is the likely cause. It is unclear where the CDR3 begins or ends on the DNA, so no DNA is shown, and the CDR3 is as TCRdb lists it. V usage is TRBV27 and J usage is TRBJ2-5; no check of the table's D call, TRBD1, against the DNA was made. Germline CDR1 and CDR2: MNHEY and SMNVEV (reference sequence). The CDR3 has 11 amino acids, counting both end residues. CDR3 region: CASSPGGQPVT.

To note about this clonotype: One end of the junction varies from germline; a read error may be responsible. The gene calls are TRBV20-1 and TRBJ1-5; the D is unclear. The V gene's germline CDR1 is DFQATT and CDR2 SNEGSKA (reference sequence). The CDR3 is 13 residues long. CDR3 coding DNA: TGCGGTGCTGGAGTACCCAATGGTCAGCCCCAGCATTTT. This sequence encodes CGAGVPNGQPQHF.

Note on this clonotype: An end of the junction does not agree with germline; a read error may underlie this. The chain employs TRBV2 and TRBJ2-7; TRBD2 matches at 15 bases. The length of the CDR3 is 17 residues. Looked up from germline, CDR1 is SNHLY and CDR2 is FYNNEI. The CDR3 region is CASSPWTSGGVGYEQYF. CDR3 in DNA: TGCGCCAGCAGCCCTTGGACTAGCGGGGGGGTGGGCTACGAGCAGTACTTC.

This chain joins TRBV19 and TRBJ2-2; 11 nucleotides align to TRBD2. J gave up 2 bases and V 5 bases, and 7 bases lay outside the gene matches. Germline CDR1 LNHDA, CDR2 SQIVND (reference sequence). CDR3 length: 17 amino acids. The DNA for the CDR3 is TGTGCCAGTAGTTCGTCTAGCGGGGGGACTAACACCGGGGAGCTGTTTTTT. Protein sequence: CASSSSSGGTNTGELFF.

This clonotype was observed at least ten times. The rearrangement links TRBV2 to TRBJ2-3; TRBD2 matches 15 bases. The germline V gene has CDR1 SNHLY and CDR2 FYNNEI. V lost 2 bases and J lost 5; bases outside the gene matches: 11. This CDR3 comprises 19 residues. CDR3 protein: CASSEPGLAGGVYLDTQYF. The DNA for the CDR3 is TGTGCCAGCAGTGAACCCGGACTAGCGGGGGGGGTATATCTAGATACGCAGTATTTT. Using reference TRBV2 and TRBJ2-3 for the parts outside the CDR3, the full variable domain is EPEVTQTPSHQVTQMGQEVILRCVPISNHLYFYWYRQILGQKVEFLVSFYNNEISEKSEIFDDQFSVERPDGSNFTLKIRSTKLEDSAMYFCASSEPGLAGGVYLDTQYFGPGTRLTVL.

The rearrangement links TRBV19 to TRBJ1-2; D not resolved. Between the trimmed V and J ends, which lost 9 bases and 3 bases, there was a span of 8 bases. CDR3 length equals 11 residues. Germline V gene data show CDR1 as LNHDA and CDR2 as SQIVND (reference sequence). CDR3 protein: CASGTDYGYTF. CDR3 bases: TGTGCCAGCGGAACAGACTATGGCTACACCTTC.

CDR3 sequence (DNA): TGCGCCAGCAGCGAGGACAGGGGCCATGGCTACACCTTC. Protein product: CASSEDRGHGYTF. V and J are TRBV5-1 and TRBJ1-2; TRBD1 matches at 9 bases. In germline, CDR1 is SGHRS, CDR2 YFSETQ. CDR3 size: 13 residues. Germline trimming cut 4 bases from V and 6 bases from J; bases unmatched to any gene: 4.

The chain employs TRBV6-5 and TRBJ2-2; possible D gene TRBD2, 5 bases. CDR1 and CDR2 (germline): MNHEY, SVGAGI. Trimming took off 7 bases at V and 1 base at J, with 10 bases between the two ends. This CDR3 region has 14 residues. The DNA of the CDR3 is TGTGCCAGCACGTGGAGGCAGAACACCGGGGAGCTGTTTTTT. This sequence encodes CASTWRQNTGELFF.

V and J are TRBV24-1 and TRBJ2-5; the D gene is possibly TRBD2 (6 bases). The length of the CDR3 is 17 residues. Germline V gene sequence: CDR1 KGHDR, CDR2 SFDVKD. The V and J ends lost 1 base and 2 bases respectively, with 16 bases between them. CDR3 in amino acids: CATSDFGDWRGQETQYF. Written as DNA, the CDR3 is TGTGCCACCAGTGATTTCGGAGACTGGCGGGGACAAGAGACCCAGTACTTC.

The CDR3 here is CASSSRTGGRTEAFF. CDR3 sequence (DNA): TGTGCCAGCAGCTCCAGGACAGGGGGTCGCACTGAAGCTTTCTTT. This chain joins TRBV7-2 and TRBJ1-1, with 10 bases identical to TRBD1. Germline V gene lookup returns CDR1 SGHTA and CDR2 FQGNSA. This CDR3 has 15 amino acids. The V segment lost 4 bases and the J segment 4 bases; nucleotides outside the gene matches: 6. The whole variable domain, remainder taken from reference TRBV7-2 and TRBJ1-1, is GAGVSQSPSNKVTEKGKDVELRCDPISGHTALYWYRQSLGQGLEFLIYFQGNSAPDKSGLPSDRFSAERTGGSVSTLTIQRTQQEDSAVYLCASSSRTGGRTEAFFGQGTRLTVV.

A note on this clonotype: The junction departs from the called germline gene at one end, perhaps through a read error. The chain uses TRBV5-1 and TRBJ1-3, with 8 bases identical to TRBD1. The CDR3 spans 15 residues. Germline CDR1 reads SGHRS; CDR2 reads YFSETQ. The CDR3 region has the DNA TGCGCCGGCAGCTTGACAGGGGTAACAGGAAACACCATATATTTT. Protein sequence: CAGSLTGVTGNTIYF.

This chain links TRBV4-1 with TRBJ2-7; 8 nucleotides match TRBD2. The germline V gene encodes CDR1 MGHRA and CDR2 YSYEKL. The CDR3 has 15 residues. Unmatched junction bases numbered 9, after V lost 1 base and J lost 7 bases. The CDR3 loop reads CASSQAGSGGGEQYF. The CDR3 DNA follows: TGCGCCAGCAGCCAAGCCGGGAGCGGGGGTGGAGAGCAGTACTTC.

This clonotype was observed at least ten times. CDR3 in amino acids: CASSFRLALTYEQYF. The CDR3 coding sequence is TGTGCCAGCAGTTTCCGACTAGCGCTTACCTACGAGCAGTACTTC. This rearrangement joins TRBV27 to TRBJ2-7; 8 positions match TRBD2. From germline, CDR1 is MNHEY and CDR2 SMNVEV (reference sequence). J lost 2 bases, V lost 3 bases, and 6 bases had no gene match. CDR3 length equals 15 residues.

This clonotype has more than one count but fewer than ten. The CDR3 spells CASSVGLAGDYEQYF. The DNA of the CDR3 is TGTGCCAGCAGCGTCGGACTAGCGGGAGACTACGAGCAGTACTTC. The chain employs TRBV7-3 and TRBJ2-7; 13 bases are a match to TRBD2. Trimming removed 5 bases from V and 3 bases from J; junction bases left unmatched: 4. This CDR3 has 15 amino acids. CDR1 SGHTA and CDR2 FQGTGA come from the germline V gene.

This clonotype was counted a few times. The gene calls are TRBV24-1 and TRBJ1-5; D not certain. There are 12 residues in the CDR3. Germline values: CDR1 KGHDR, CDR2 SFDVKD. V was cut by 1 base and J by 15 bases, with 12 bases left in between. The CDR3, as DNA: TGTGCCACCAGTGATTTCGGTCAGGTTTTGCATTTT. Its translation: CATSDFGQVLHF.

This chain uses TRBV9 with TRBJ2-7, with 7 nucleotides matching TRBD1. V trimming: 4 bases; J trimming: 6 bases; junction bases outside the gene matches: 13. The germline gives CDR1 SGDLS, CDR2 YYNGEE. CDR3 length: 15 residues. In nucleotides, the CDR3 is TGTGCCAGCAGCCCGTGGACAGGAAGGTTTCGCGAGCAGTACTTC. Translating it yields CASSPWTGRFREQYF.

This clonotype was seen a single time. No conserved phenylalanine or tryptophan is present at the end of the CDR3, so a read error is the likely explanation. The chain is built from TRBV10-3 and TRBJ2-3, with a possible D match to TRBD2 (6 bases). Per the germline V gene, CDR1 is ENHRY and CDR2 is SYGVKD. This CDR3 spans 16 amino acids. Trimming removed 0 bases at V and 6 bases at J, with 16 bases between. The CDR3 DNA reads TGTGCCATCAGTGAGTCGAGGCCACGGGGGTGGGATACGCAGTATGTT. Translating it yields CAISESRPRGWDTQYV.

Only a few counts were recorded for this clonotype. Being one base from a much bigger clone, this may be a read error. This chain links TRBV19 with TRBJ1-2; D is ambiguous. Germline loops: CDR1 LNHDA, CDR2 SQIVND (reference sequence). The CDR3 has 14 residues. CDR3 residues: CAGSTRTGNYGYTF. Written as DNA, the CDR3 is TGTGCCGGTAGTACCCGGACGGGCAACTATGGCTACACCTTC.

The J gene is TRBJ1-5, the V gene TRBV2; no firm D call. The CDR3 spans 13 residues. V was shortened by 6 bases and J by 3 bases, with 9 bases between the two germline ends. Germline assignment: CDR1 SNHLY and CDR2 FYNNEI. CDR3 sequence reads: CASRIAHNQPQHF. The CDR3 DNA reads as TGTGCCAGCAGGATCGCACACAATCAGCCCCAGCATTTT.

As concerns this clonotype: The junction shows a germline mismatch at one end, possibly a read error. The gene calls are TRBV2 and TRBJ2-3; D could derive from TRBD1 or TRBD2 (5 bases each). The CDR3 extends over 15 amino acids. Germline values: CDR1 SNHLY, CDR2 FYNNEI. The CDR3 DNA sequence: TGTGCCACCAGTGACCCAAGAGGGGCCGCAGATACGCAGTATTTT. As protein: CATSDPRGAADTQYF.

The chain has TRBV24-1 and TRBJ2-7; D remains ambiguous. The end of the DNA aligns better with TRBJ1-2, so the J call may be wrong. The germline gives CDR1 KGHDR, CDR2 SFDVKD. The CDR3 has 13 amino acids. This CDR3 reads CATSAGLRYGYTF. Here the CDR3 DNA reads TGTGCCACCAGTGCCGGACTCCGCTATGGCTACACCTTC.

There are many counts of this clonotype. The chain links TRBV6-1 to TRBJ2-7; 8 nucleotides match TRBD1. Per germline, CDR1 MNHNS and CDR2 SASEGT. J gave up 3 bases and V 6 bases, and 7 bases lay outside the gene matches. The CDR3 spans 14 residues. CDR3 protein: CASSVPGTGYEQYF. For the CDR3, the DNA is TGTGCCAGCAGCGTACCCGGGACAGGCTACGAGCAGTACTTC.

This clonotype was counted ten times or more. This CDR3 reads CASSERPGDTQYF. The CDR3 bases are TGCGCCAGCAGTGAGCGGCCTGGGGATACGCAGTATTTT. The chain couples TRBV5-1 to TRBJ2-3, with a weak D call TRBD2 (5 bases). V was clipped by 5 bases and J by 6 bases, with 13 bases between them. Germline V gene sequence: CDR1 SGHRS, CDR2 YFSETQ. The CDR3 length is 13 residues.

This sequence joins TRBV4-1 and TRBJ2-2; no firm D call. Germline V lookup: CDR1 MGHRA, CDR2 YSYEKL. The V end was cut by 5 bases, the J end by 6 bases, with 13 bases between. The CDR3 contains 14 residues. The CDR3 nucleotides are TGCGCCAGCAGCGACCTTAGTGTTCCCGGGGAGCTGTTTTTT. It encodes CASSDLSVPGELFF.